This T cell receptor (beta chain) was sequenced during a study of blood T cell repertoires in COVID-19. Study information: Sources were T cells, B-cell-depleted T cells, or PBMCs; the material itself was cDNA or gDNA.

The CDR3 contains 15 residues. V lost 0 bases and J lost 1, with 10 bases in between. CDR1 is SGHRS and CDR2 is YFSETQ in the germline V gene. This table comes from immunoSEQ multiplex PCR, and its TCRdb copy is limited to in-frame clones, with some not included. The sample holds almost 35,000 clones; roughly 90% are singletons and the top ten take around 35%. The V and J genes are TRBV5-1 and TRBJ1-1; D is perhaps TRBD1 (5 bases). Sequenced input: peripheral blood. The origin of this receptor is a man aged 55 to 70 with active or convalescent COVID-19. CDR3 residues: CASSLESGKNTEAFF. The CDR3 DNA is TGCGCCAGCAGCTTGGAGTCAGGGAAGAACACTGAAGCTTTCTTT.